In its sample, the clone carrying this T cell receptor (beta chain) was seen a few times. Its antigen is not identified. This sample stems from a study of T cells in pancreatic ductal adenocarcinoma. The repertoire was sequenced with immunoSEQ multiplex PCR; TCRdb's copy has only in-frame clones and lacks some. Of under 5,500 clones listed, under 85% were seen once; the top ten hold 7.5%. Surgery without prior neoadjuvant therapy was the treatment of the selected pancreatic ductal adenocarcinoma patients. The study, taken as a whole, reports: Blood clonality (roughly 0.072) did not differ significantly from tumor (around 0.12). Tumor-versus-blood clonality comparisons may be biased toward lower tumor diversity. The resected pancreatic cancer cohort was biased toward the minority with early-stage disease. Unique clonotypes were around 7.6-fold more numerous in blood than in tumor.

Per the germline V gene, CDR1 is MDHEN and CDR2 is SYDVKM. V gave up 3 bases and J gave up 4 bases, with 10 bases separating them. The CDR3 consists of 13 residues. This TCR came from a human donor with pancreatic ductal adenocarcinoma. The donor label of this sample is uncertain. The material sequenced was pancreatic tumor tissue. This rearrangement joins TRBV28 to TRBJ2-7, with a weak D call TRBD1 (6 bases). CDR3 in DNA: TGTGCCAGCAGTTTTCAGGGGACGTACGAGCAGTACTTC. Its translation is CASSFQGTYEQYF.